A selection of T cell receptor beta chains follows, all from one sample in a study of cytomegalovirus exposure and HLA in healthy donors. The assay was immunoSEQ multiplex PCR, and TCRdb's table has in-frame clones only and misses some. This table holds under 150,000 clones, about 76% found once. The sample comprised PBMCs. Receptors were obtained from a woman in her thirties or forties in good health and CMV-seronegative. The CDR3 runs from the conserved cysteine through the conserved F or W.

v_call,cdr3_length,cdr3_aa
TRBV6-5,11,CASSSLNIQYF
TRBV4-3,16,CASSQDGQGSSYEQYF
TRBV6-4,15,CAPRELTPTNEKLFF
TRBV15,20,CATSRGVGQGRGLTNEKLFF
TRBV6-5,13,CASSSRPLGGYTF
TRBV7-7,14,CASSPHGGGETQYF
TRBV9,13,CASSVEGGTEAFF
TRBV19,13,CASSMWGPDTQYF
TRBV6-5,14,CASSFGQGNYGYTF
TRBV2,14,CASRLTGGNQPQHF
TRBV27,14,CASTGTGTGTEAFF
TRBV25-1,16,CASSPIGTGGGNEQFF
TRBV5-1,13,CASSDITDRKLFF
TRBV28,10,CASSFDGYTF
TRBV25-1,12,CASSGRPREQYF
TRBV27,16,CASSSPKGGSSYEQYF
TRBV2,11,CASSGHTEAFF
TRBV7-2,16,CASSSSSGGFRDEQFF
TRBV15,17,CATSRDYVLLTNQPQHF
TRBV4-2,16,CASSQPLAGDGYGYTF
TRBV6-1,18,CASSAGTGFLGSGNTIYF
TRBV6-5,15,CASSPNHSGANVLTF
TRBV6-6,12,CASSLGQLEAFF
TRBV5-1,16,CASSFAASGGANTQYF